This TCR beta chain was identified during a study of shared clonotypes between healthy human individuals. The data were produced by immunoSEQ multiplex PCR, yet TCRdb's version contains in-frame clones alone and is incomplete. The sample lists about 2 million clones, around 95% occurring once. There are 16 residues in the CDR3. The germline gives CDR1 SGHRS, CDR2 YFSETQ. Trimming pared 4 bases from V and 5 bases from J, leaving 22 bases between. Naive CD45RA+ and memory CD45RA-negative subsets were split from CD4+ cells. Sequencing was carried out using naive CD4+ T cells sorted from blood. Subset denoted: CD45RA+ positively selected. The rearrangement links TRBV5-1 to TRBJ2-7, with D perhaps TRBD1 or TRBD2 (5 bases each). The TCR was taken from a man between 18 and 29 years old in good health. CDR3 sequence (DNA): TGCGCCAGCAGCGCGGACGGGGCTAGGGGTTTGGACGAGCAGTACTTC. Protein: CASSADGARGLDEQYF. Drawing the rest from reference TRBV5-1 and TRBJ2-7, the complete variable domain is KAGVTQTPRYLIKTRGQQVTLSCSPISGHRSVSWYQQTPGQGLQFLFEYFSETQRNKGNFPGRFSGRQFSNSRSEMNVSTLELGDSALYLCASSADGARGLDEQYFGPGTRLTVT.